The 10 T cell receptor beta chains given below trace back to one sample, sequenced in a study of blood T cells in healthy people across ages. With a J-beta primer mix and a sample-barcoded 5' primer, a second PCR ran about 6 to 11 cycles. MiXCR, applied by TCRdb to the 5' RACE reads, yields one record per CDR3 protein. The sample carries about 640,000 distinct CDR3 sequences, about 28% recorded once. The sequencing input was blood. These receptors all stem from a woman older than 75 in good health.

For this clonotype: A junction end diverges from the germline sequence, so it may reflect a read error. The CDR3 nucleotides are TGTGCCAACAGTGTGGGGACAGGAGCTAACTATGGCTACACCTTC. Its translation: CANSVGTGANYGYTF. This chain connects TRBV28 to TRBJ1-2, with TRBD1 matching over 8 bases. CDR3 length equals 15 residues. CDR1 is MDHEN and CDR2 is SYDVKM in the germline V gene.

The chain employs TRBV5-1 and TRBJ1-2; the D is unclear. Germline assignment: CDR1 SGHRS and CDR2 YFSETQ. Between the trimmed V and J ends, which lost 5 bases and 0 bases, there was a span of 14 bases. This CDR3 is 15 amino acids long. CDR3 sequence reads: CASSQTAESNYGYTF. CDR3 DNA sequence: TGCGCCAGCAGTCAGACCGCCGAATCTAACTATGGCTACACCTTC. The variable domain in full, with the rest retrieved from reference TRBV5-1 and TRBJ1-2, is KAGVTQTPRYLIKTRGQQVTLSCSPISGHRSVSWYQQTPGQGLQFLFEYFSETQRNKGNFPGRFSGRQFSNSRSEMNVSTLELGDSALYLCASSQTAESNYGYTFGSGTRLTVV.

This clonotype came up a few times. The genes are TRBV5-5 and TRBJ1-1; the match to TRBD1 covers 11 bases. The V and J ends lost 7 bases and 5 bases, in that order; junction bases with no gene match: 7. CDR1 and CDR2 from the germline V gene are SGHKS and YYEKEE (reference sequence). The CDR3 contains 14 residues. The CDR3 loop reads CASGQGARRTEAFF. The CDR3 bases are TGTGCCAGCGGACAGGGGGCCCGGAGGACTGAAGCTTTCTTT. Variable domain in full (rest from reference TRBV5-5 and TRBJ1-1): DAGVTQSPTHLIKTRGQQVTLRCSPISGHKSVSWYQQVLGQGPQFIFQYYEKEERGRGNFPDRFSARQFPNYSSELNVNALLLGDSALYLCASGQGARRTEAFFGQGTRLTVV.

There are a few counts of this clonotype. The rearrangement links TRBV6-1 to TRBJ2-5; 8 nucleotides align to TRBD1. The CDR3 consists of 17 residues. Trimming cost V 5 bases and J 11 bases; bases outside gene matches: 22. Germline-derived CDR1 and CDR2 are MNHNS and SASEGT. The CDR3 region has the DNA TGTGCCAGCAGTAAACGAGGGACAGGCGTTGGGGACAATGAGCAGTACTTC. Translating it yields CASSKRGTGVGDNEQYF.

The table lists this clonotype with many counts. The genes are TRBV19 and TRBJ2-7; 7 bases align to TRBD2. The CDR3 extends over 16 amino acids. V shed 5 bases, J shed 6 bases, and the junction held 16 bases outside the gene matches. The germline CDR1 and CDR2 sequences are LNHDA and SQIVND (reference sequence). The CDR3 here is CASSFGGGRSVGEQYF. The DNA for the CDR3 is TGTGCCAGTAGTTTCGGGGGAGGGAGGAGCGTCGGCGAGCAGTACTTC.

Worth noting for this clonotype: Possible read error: a much larger clone is one base away. The chain carries TRBV3-1 and TRBJ2-1, with 8 nucleotides matching TRBD1. After removal of 2 bases from V and 13 bases from J, the junction contained 13 bases not matched to a gene. The CDR3 length is 15 residues. Germline assignment: CDR1 LGHDT and CDR2 YNNKEL (reference sequence). The CDR3 sequence is CASSQLGGQEETQFF. The DNA for the CDR3 is TGTGCCAGCAGCCAACTGGGGGGACAGGAAGAGACCCAGTTCTTC.

This clonotype was found a few times. This sequence joins TRBV9 and TRBJ2-5, with 7 bases aligning to TRBD2. In germline, CDR1 is SGDLS, CDR2 YYNGEE. J gave up 1 base and V 0 bases, and 6 bases lay outside the gene matches. There are 16 residues in the CDR3. CDR3 sequence reads: CASSVAGGRGQETQYF. The CDR3 DNA sequence: TGTGCCAGCAGCGTAGCGGGCGGGAGAGGCCAAGAGACCCAGTACTTC.

Ten or more counts support this clonotype. The chain uses TRBV9 and TRBJ2-1, with 8 nucleotides matching TRBD2. V gave up 2 bases and J gave up 9 bases; unmatched junction bases: 10. The CDR3 is 15 amino acids. Germline V CDR1 and CDR2: SGDLS, YYNGEE. The CDR3: CASSVSSSGGREQFF. CDR3 bases: TGTGCCAGCAGCGTTAGTTCGAGCGGGGGCCGTGAGCAGTTCTTC. Supplemented by reference TRBV9 and TRBJ2-1, the full variable domain reads DSGVTQTPKHLITATGQRVTLRCSPRSGDLSVYWYQQSLDQGLQFLIQYYNGEERAKGNILERFSAQQFPDLHSELNLSSLELGDSALYFCASSVSSSGGREQFFGPGTRLTVL.

On this clonotype itself: Possible read error: a much larger clone is one base away. V is TRBV20-1 and J is TRBJ2-2, with 13 bases aligning to TRBD2. CDR1 is DFQATT, CDR2 SNEGSKA, per germline (reference sequence). The CDR3 runs to 14 residues. DNA for the CDR3: TGCAGTGCTACGGGACTAGCGGGGACCGGGGAGCGGTTTTTT. This gives the protein CSATGLAGTGERFF.

This clonotype was seen at least ten times. The chain is built from TRBV27 and TRBJ2-3, with 8 positions matching TRBD1. The CDR3 sequence is 15 residues long. Germline CDR1 MNHEY, CDR2 SMNVEV (reference sequence). V lost 5 bases to trimming and J lost 1 base; unmatched junction nucleotides: 5. In DNA form, the CDR3 reads TGTGCCAGCAGTCTAAACAGGGGGGGCACAGATACGCAGTATTTT. Translated: CASSLNRGGTDTQYF.